This TCR beta chain was obtained from a study of response to subunit inactivated influenza vaccine. Study results and caveats: New T cells are recruited in small numbers by each seasonal influenza vaccination, according to the authors' suggestion.

V was pared by 3 bases and J by 9 bases, with 15 bases between. There are 13 residues in the CDR3. Germline V gene lookup returns CDR1 DFQATT and CDR2 SNEGSKA (reference sequence). In this sample, this clonotype turned up a few times. Its cognate antigen is unknown. TCRdb processed the RT-PCR reads anew with MiXCR; each CDR3 protein has one entry. The sample shows roughly 650,000 distinct CDR3 sequences, about 15% of them seen only once. This clonotype was obtained from a man between 50 and 59 years old who received an inactivated influenza vaccine. The sequenced sample was PBMCs from blood, obtained 11 to 12 days after vaccination. V usage is TRBV20-1 and J usage is TRBJ1-5; D uncertain. CDR3 region: CSARAKPVPPQHF. The CDR3 coding sequence is TGCAGTGCTAGGGCGAAACCTGTCCCGCCCCAGCATTTT.